The 13 T cell receptor beta chains below were found in one sample sequenced in a study of response to subunit inactivated influenza vaccine. TCRdb re-called the RT-PCR reads through MiXCR, storing one row per CDR3 protein. This table holds approximately 700,000 distinct CDR3 sequences, less than 20% found once. This specimen was PBMCs from blood, taken approximately 13 days after vaccination. The receptor source for this set is a man aged 45-65 years who received an inactivated influenza vaccine.

This clonotype has a handful of counts. This sequence joins TRBV6-5 and TRBJ2-7; 8 bases are shared with TRBD1. The CDR3 has 16 amino acids. Trimming removed 2 bases from V and 6 bases from J; junction bases left unmatched: 12. CDR1 is MNHEY, CDR2 SVGAGI, per germline. In DNA form, the CDR3 reads TGTGCCAGCAGTTACGTATTCCGGGACAGGACTGGCGAGCAGTACTTC. The encoded protein is CASSYVFRDRTGEQYF.

V usage is TRBV7-8 and J usage is TRBJ2-1, with D possibly called TRBD1 or TRBD2 (5 bases each). This CDR3 has 15 residues. Deletions cut 5 bases from V and 5 bases from J, with 16 bases between. CDR1 SGHVS and CDR2 FQNEAQ come from the germline V gene. In DNA, the CDR3 is TGTGCCAGCAGCCCCCGGGTGGGGGTAAACAATGAGCAGTTCTTC. This gives the protein CASSPRVGVNNEQFF.

The chain links TRBV5-5 to TRBJ2-2; tentative D call: TRBD1 (5 bases). The length of the CDR3 is 16 residues. V was pared by 0 bases and J by 4 bases, with 13 bases between. CDR1 and CDR2 from the germline V gene are SGHKS and YYEKEE (reference sequence). The CDR3 DNA reads TGTGCCAGCAGCTTGGGGCAGGGCGTCCTCACCGGGGAGCTGTTTTTT. This gives the protein CASSLGQGVLTGELFF.

The chain couples TRBV20-1 to TRBJ2-6; D not resolved. Germline V gives CDR1 DFQATT, CDR2 SNEGSKA (reference sequence). Trimming pared 8 bases from V and 4 bases from J, leaving 6 bases between. This CDR3 spans 11 amino acids. For the CDR3, the DNA is TGCAGTCTCTCAGGGGCCAACGTCCTGACTTTC. It codes for CSLSGANVLTF.

Many counts were recorded for this clonotype. The chain carries TRBV10-3 and TRBJ2-1; 12 bases are a match to TRBD2. CDR3 length: 14 residues. The V gene's germline CDR1 is ENHRY and CDR2 SYGVKD. J lost 7 bases, V lost 6 bases, and 4 bases had no gene match. The chain's CDR3 is CAISPGTSGNEQFF. Here the CDR3 DNA reads TGTGCCATCAGCCCCGGGACTAGCGGGAATGAGCAGTTCTTC.

This clonotype was counted between two and nine times. This sequence joins TRBV28 and TRBJ2-3, with TRBD2 matching over 10 bases. Per the germline V gene, CDR1 is MDHEN and CDR2 is SYDVKM. This CDR3 is built from 16 residues. V was clipped by 1 base and J by 4 bases; unmatched bases: 5. The CDR3 nucleotides read TGTGCCAGCAGTTTATTTAGCGGGAGGTGGGCAGATACGCAGTATTTT. Its translation: CASSLFSGRWADTQYF.

The chain has TRBV7-2 and TRBJ2-5; D is tentatively TRBD1 or TRBD2 (6 bases each). The CDR3 is 16 residues long. Germline CDR1 reads SGHTA; CDR2 reads FQGNSA. Trimming left V 5 bases short and J 2 bases short, with 18 bases between. This CDR3 is CASSPGVPRGQETQYF. The CDR3 DNA reads as TGTGCCAGCAGCCCGGGGGTCCCTAGGGGGCAAGAGACCCAGTACTTC.

This clonotype has more than one count but fewer than ten. The chain joins TRBV5-1 to TRBJ2-2; the D is unclear. CDR1 and CDR2 (germline): SGHRS, YFSETQ. Trimming cost V 4 bases and J 6 bases, with 13 bases left between them. The CDR3 has 14 amino acids. CDR3 protein: CASSPGRISGELFF. The CDR3 DNA is TGCGCCAGCAGCCCCGGGCGAATTTCCGGGGAGCTGTTTTTT. Full variable domain (missing parts from reference TRBV5-1 and TRBJ2-2): KAGVTQTPRYLIKTRGQQVTLSCSPISGHRSVSWYQQTPGQGLQFLFEYFSETQRNKGNFPGRFSGRQFSNSRSEMNVSTLELGDSALYLCASSPGRISGELFFGEGSRLTVL.

Points on this clonotype: The junction shows a germline mismatch at one end, possibly a read error. The genes are TRBV7-6 and TRBJ2-5; D is undetermined. Per germline, CDR1 SGHVS and CDR2 FNYEAQ. The CDR3 consists of 12 residues. The DNA for the CDR3 is TGTGCCAGCAGCGGACGGAAAGAGATCCAGTACTTC. Amino acid sequence: CASSGRKEIQYF.

The chain has TRBV20-1 and TRBJ1-2; D gene unclear. CDR3 length: 14 residues. Germline values: CDR1 DFQATT, CDR2 SNEGSKA (reference sequence). V was pared by 2 bases and J by 4 bases, with 14 bases between. CDR3 amino acids: CSARPPISGYGYTF. The CDR3 bases are TGCAGTGCTAGACCCCCCATCTCTGGCTATGGCTACACCTTC.

This clonotype was found a few times. The chain uses TRBV4-3 and TRBJ2-1, with 10 bases identical to TRBD1. The CDR3 covers 15 residues. Germline CDR1 reads LGHNA; CDR2 reads YSLEER. Trimming took 1 base from V and 8 from J; bases not matched to a gene: 5. The CDR3 loop reads CASSQVDRGLDEQFF. In DNA form, the CDR3 reads TGCGCCAGCAGCCAAGTCGACAGGGGGCTCGATGAGCAGTTCTTC.

The V and J genes are TRBV10-3 and TRBJ1-1; the D gene is possibly TRBD1 (5 bases). This CDR3 is built from 13 residues. Per the germline V gene, CDR1 is ENHRY and CDR2 is SYGVKD. Trimming shortened V by 1 base and J by 3 bases, and 6 bases separated the two germline ends. The CDR3 spells CAISEFRDTEAFF. The DNA for the CDR3 is TGTGCCATCAGTGAGTTCAGGGACACTGAAGCTTTCTTT.

This clonotype occurred a few times. This chain links TRBV29-1 with TRBJ2-7, with 13 positions matching TRBD2. Trimming cost V 5 bases and J 2 bases; bases outside gene matches: 12. The germline V gene encodes CDR1 SQVTM and CDR2 ANQGSEA. The CDR3 extends over 17 amino acids. CDR3 protein: CSVQSGLAGSITYEQYF. The CDR3 bases are TGCAGCGTTCAATCGGGACTAGCGGGGTCCATAACCTACGAGCAGTACTTC.